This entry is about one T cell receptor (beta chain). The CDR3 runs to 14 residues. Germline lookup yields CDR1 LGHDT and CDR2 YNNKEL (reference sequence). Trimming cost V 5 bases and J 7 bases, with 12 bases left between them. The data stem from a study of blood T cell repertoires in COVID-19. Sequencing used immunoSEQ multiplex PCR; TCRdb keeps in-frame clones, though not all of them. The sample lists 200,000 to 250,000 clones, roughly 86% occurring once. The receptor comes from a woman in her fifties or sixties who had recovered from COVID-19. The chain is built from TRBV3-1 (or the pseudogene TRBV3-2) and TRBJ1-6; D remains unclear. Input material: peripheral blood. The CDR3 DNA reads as TGTGCCAGCAGCTATTCGGGTCTAAATTCACCCCTCCACTTT. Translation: CASSYSGLNSPLHF.